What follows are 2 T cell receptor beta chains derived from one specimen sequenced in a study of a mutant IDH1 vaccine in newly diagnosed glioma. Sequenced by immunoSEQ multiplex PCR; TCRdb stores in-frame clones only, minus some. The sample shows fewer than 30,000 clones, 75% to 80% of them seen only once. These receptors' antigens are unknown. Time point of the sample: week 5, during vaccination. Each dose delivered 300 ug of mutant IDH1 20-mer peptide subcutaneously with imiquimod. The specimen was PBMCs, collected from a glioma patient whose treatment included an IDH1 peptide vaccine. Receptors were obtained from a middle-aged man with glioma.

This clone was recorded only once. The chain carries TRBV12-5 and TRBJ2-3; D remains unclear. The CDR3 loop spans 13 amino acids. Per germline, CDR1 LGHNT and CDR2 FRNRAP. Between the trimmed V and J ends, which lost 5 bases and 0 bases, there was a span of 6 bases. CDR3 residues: CASGVGSTDTQYF. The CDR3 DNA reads TGTGCTAGTGGTGTCGGGAGCACAGATACGCAGTATTTT.

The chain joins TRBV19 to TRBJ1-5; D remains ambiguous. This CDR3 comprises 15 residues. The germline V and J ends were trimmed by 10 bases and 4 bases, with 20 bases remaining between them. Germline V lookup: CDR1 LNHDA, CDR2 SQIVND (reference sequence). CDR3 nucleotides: TGTGCCACCCAGAAAGAAGCCAGAGGAAATCAGCCCCAGCATTTT. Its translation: CATQKEARGNQPQHF. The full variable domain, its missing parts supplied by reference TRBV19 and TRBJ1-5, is DGGITQSPKYLFRKEGQNVTLSCEQNLNHDAMYWYRQDPGQGLRLIYYSQIVNDFQKGDIAEGYSVSREKKESFPLTVTSAQKNPTAFYLCATQKEARGNQPQHFGDGTRLSIL.